The 4 T cell receptor beta chains below come from one sample, sequenced in a study of response to subunit inactivated influenza vaccine. MiXCR was run by TCRdb on the RT-PCR reads, yielding one entry per CDR3 protein. The table lists 450,000 to 500,000 distinct CDR3 sequences, approximately 11% of them singletons, with approximately 12% in the top ten. Sequences were derived from PBMCs from blood, sampled about 6 weeks after vaccination. These receptors were obtained from a man in his fifties or sixties who received an inactivated influenza vaccine.

The V gene is TRBV4-2, the J gene TRBJ1-2; 10 nucleotides align to TRBD1. In germline, CDR1 is LGHNA, CDR2 YNFKEQ. The CDR3 loop spans 16 amino acids. The ends lost 3 bases at V and 7 bases at J; junction bases unmatched: 11. The CDR3: CASSHQTPGQGFGYTF. The CDR3 region has the DNA TGTGCCAGCAGCCACCAAACTCCGGGACAGGGGTTTGGCTACACCTTC.

The chain joins TRBV12-3 or TRBV12-4 to TRBJ2-3; D is uncertain. The CDR3 has 14 amino acids. V was shortened by 2 bases and J by 5 bases, with 11 bases between the two germline ends. The CDR3 DNA reads as TGTGCCAGCAGTTTAAGGGCAGCTGGAGATACGCAGTATTTT. Translating it yields CASSLRAAGDTQYF.

V is TRBV3-1 and J is TRBJ2-7; D uncertain. V lost 0 bases and J lost 4, with 10 bases in between. CDR1 and CDR2 from the germline V gene are LGHDT and YNNKEL (reference sequence). This CDR3 comprises 14 residues. The CDR3 loop is CASSQDKGRYEQYF. The CDR3 nucleotides read TGTGCCAGCAGCCAAGACAAAGGACGGTACGAGCAGTACTTC.

This clonotype was picked up many times. This chain connects TRBV5-1 to TRBJ2-2, with D perhaps being TRBD1 or TRBD2 (5 bases each). Trimming left V 1 base short and J 3 bases short, with 10 bases between. Per germline, CDR1 SGHRS and CDR2 YFSETQ. The CDR3 has 15 residues. The CDR3 nucleotides are TGCGCCAGCAGCTTGACGGGGCCTGACACCGGGGAGCTGTTTTTT. Its translation is CASSLTGPDTGELFF.